These T cell receptor beta chains were read from a single sample in a study of cytomegalovirus exposure and HLA in healthy donors. Clones were sequenced by immunoSEQ multiplex PCR, and TCRdb holds only the in-frame ones, with some missing. The sample contains about 160,000 clones, 70% to 80% of which appear only once. Material: PBMCs. These receptors originate from a human donor in good health. Each CDR3 is given with its conserved first and last residue. A D gene is named only where the DNA matches it firmly. The size entry is marked missing in some rows and otherwise reads once, few, many or a size class.

d_gene	v_gene	j_gene	abundance	CDR3nt	CDR3aa
NA	TRBV5-1	TRBJ1-4	NA	TGCGCCAGCAGCTTTACAGGGATTTACACTGAAAAACTGTTTTTT	CASSFTGIYTEKLFF
NA	TRBV28	TRBJ2-7	NA	TGTGCCAGCAGTACCAAGCGGTGGCACCTAGTGGGATACGAGCAGTACTTC	CASSTKRWHLVGYEQYF
NA	TRBV28	TRBJ1-5	NA	TGTGCCAGCACCCTGCGGACTAGCGATCAGCCCCAGCATTTT	CASTLRTSDQPQHF
TRBD2	TRBV5-4	TRBJ2-2	NA	TGTGCCAGCAGTTCCCCTAAGAAGCGGGGGGGCGGGGCCGGGGAGCTGTTTTTT	CASSSPKKRGGGAGELFF
NA	TRBV6-1	TRBJ1-5	NA	TGTGCCAGCAGTGAAGCCCCCAGTACCCACAATCAGCCCCAGCATTTT	CASSEAPSTHNQPQHF
TRBD2	TRBV13	TRBJ2-1	NA	TGTGCCAGCAGCTTAACTCGGTTAGCGGGAGGCGAGCAGTTCTTC	CASSLTRLAGGEQFF
TRBD1	TRBV6-4	TRBJ1-3	NA	TGTGCCAGCAGTGACGTGGGGGACAGGGGGCGGACCGATACACCGATCACCTCTGGAAACACCATATATTTT	CASSDVGDRGRTDTPITSGNTIYF
TRBD2	TRBV29-1	TRBJ2-5	NA	TGCAGCGTTAAGCGGGGTAGGGAGACCCAGTACTTC	CSVKRGRETQYF
NA	TRBV21-1	TRBJ2-7	NA	TGTGCCAGCAGCGGCCTCTACGAGCAGTACTTC	CASSGLYEQYF
NA	TRBV29-1	TRBJ1-2	NA	TGCAGCGTTCCGCGGTCGTATGGCTACACCTTC	CSVPRSYGYTF
NA	TRBV5-4	TRBJ1-1	few	TGTGCCAGCAGTTCGGGGGGGGCTGAAGCTTTCTTT	CASSSGGAEAFF
NA	TRBV15	TRBJ1-2	NA	TGTGCCACCAGCAGAGATCTTCTCGGGCAGGGAGGTGGCTACACCTTC	CATSRDLLGQGGGYTF
TRBD2	TRBV7-2	TRBJ2-5	NA	TGTGCCAGCAGCCCCCCCTCCGGGAGGGTGAGAGAGACCCAGTACTTC	CASSPPSGRVRETQYF
NA	TRBV6-5	TRBJ2-1	NA	TGTGCCAGCAGTAGAGGCGACAGTCAGTCCAATGAGCAGTTCTTC	CASSRGDSQSNEQFF
NA	TRBV4-3	TRBJ1-1	NA	TGCGCCAGCAGCCAAGATCGCAGGCTGAACACTGAAGCTTTCTTT	CASSQDRRLNTEAFF
NA	TRBV29-1	TRBJ2-7	NA	TGCAGCGCTACAGGGAGCTCCTACGAGCAGTACTTC	CSATGSSYEQYF
TRBD1	TRBV18	TRBJ2-3	NA	TGTGCCAGCTCACCTATGGGACAGGGAGTGGATACGCAGTATTTT	CASSPMGQGVDTQYF
TRBD2	TRBV27	TRBJ2-5	NA	TGTGCCAGCAGTTTCCGCAGACTAGCGGGGGGTGGGTACCAAGAGACCCAGTACTTC	CASSFRRLAGGGYQETQYF
NA	TRBV5-1	TRBJ2-1	NA	TGCGCCAGCAGCTTGGAGGGAGTATATGAGCAGTTCTTC	CASSLEGVYEQFF
NA	TRBV4-1	TRBJ1-1	NA	TGCGCCAGCACGGCCCCAACAGTGAAGAACACTGAAGCTTTCTTT	CASTAPTVKNTEAFF
TRBD1	TRBV6-5	TRBJ1-1	NA	TGTGCCACCCACAGGGGGCAAGCTTTCTTT	CATHRGQAFF
NA	TRBV28	TRBJ1-2	NA	TGTGCCAGCAGCCAACCCCTAGGCACTAACTATGGCTACACCTTC	CASSQPLGTNYGYTF
TRBD2	TRBV5-4	TRBJ2-2	NA	TGTGCCAGCAGCTTACCGGGACTAGCCGGGGAGCTGTTTTTT	CASSLPGLAGELFF
NA	TRBV30	TRBJ1-5	NA	TGTGCCTGGAGTGAGTCAGGGAATCAGCCCCAGCATTTT	CAWSESGNQPQHF
TRBD1	TRBV6-1	TRBJ1-2	NA	TGTGCCAGCAGTTTAGACAGGGCGAGTGCCTATGGCTACACCTTC	CASSLDRASAYGYTF
TRBD1	TRBV7-9	TRBJ1-3	NA	TGTGCCAGCAGCTTCGGACAGGTGGGCTCTGGAAACACCATATATTTT	CASSFGQVGSGNTIYF
NA	TRBV11-2	TRBJ2-1	NA	TGTGCCAGCAGCTATGGGAGTCTCTTGATGCAGTTCTTC	CASSYGSLLMQFF
TRBD2	TRBV2	TRBJ2-1	NA	TGTGCCAGCCTAGGTAGCGGGGGGGGGCAGTTCTTC	CASLGSGGGQFF
TRBD2	TRBV4-2	TRBJ2-1	NA	TGTGCCAGCAGCCAAGTTGGGGCGGGAGGAGCCTACAATGAGCAGTTCTTC	CASSQVGAGGAYNEQFF
NA	TRBV5-5	TRBJ1-4	NA	TGTGCCAGCAGAATGGGCGGGGTTGAAAAACTGTTTTTT	CASRMGGVEKLFF
TRBD2	TRBV2	TRBJ2-1	NA	TGTGCCAGCAGTGAAGTCCGGCTAGCGGGGGGGGCCAATGAGCAGTTCTTC	CASSEVRLAGGANEQFF
NA	TRBV18	TRBJ1-1	NA	TGTGCCAGCTCACCACCGAGAGGAACAGGGCTGAACACTGAAGCTTTCTTT	CASSPPRGTGLNTEAFF
NA	TRBV10-2	TRBJ1-1	NA	TGCGCCAGCAGTGACGGATCACTAGGTAACACTGAAGCTTTCTTT	CASSDGSLGNTEAFF
NA	TRBV11-3	TRBJ1-1	NA	TGTGCCAGCAGCCAAGTGACAGAGAACACTGAAGCTTTCTTT	CASSQVTENTEAFF
TRBD1	TRBV5-1	TRBJ1-4	few	TGCGCCAGCAGCGAGACAGGGTATGAAAAACTGTTTTTT	CASSETGYEKLFF
NA	TRBV18	TRBJ2-5	once	TGTGCCAGCTCACCGATTTTCCAGGGACAAGAGACCCAGTACTTC	CASSPIFQGQETQYF
NA	TRBV11-1	TRBJ1-3	NA	TGTGCCAGCAGCCCAATAGGACTCGGGACAACTGGAAACACCATATATTTT	CASSPIGLGTTGNTIYF
TRBD2	TRBV28	TRBJ2-1	NA	TGTGCCAGCACCCTAGCGGCATACAATGAGCAGTTCTTC	CASTLAAYNEQFF
NA	TRBV29-1	TRBJ2-5	NA	TGCAGCGTTGGTGACTATTCCTTCCAAGAGACCCAGTACTTC	CSVGDYSFQETQYF
NA	TRBV6-1	TRBJ1-6	NA	TGTGCCAGCAGTGGGACAACAGATTCACCCCTCCACTTT	CASSGTTDSPLHF
NA	TRBV19	TRBJ2-5	NA	TGTGCCAGTAGTGAGGGAAGACAAGAGACCCAGTACTTC	CASSEGRQETQYF